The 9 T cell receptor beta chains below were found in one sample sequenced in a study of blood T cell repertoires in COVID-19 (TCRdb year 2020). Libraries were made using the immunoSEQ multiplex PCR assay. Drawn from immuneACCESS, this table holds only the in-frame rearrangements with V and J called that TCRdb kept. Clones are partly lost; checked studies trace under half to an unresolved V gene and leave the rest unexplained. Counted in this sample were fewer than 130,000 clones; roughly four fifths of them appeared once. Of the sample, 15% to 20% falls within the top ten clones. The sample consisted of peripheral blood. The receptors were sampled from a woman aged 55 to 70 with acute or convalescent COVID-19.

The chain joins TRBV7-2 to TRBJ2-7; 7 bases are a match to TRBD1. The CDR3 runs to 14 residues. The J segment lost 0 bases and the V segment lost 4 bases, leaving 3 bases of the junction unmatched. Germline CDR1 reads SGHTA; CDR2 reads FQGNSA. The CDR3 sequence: CASSWTGPSYEQYF. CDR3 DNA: TGTGCCAGCAGCTGGACAGGACCCTCCTACGAGCAGTACTTC. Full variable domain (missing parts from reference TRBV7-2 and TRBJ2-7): GAGVSQSPSNKVTEKGKDVELRCDPISGHTALYWYRQSLGQGLEFLIYFQGNSAPDKSGLPSDRFSAERTGGSVSTLTIQRTQQEDSAVYLCASSWTGPSYEQYFGPGTRLTVT.

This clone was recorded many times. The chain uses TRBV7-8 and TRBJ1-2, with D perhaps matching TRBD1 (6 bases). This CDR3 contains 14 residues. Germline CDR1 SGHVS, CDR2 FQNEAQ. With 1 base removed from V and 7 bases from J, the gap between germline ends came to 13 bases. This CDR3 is CASSLEGRGSGYTF. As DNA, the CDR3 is TGTGCCAGCAGCTTAGAAGGCAGGGGATCTGGCTACACCTTC.

As DNA, the CDR3 is TGTGCCAGCAGCTTGGGGGGTAGGAGGGAGACCCAGTACTTC. Encoded protein: CASSLGGRRETQYF. The J gene is TRBJ2-5, the V gene TRBV5-6, with D tentatively TRBD2 (5 bases). There are 14 residues in the CDR3. CDR1 is SGHDT, CDR2 YYEEEE, per germline. The V and J ends lost 0 bases and 5 bases respectively, with 11 bases between them.

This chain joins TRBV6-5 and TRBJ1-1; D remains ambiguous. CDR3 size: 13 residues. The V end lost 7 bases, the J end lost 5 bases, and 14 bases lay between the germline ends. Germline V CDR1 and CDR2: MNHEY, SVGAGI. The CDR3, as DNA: TGTGCCAGCATCCCTACACGGCGGACTGAAGCTTTCTTT. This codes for CASIPTRRTEAFF.

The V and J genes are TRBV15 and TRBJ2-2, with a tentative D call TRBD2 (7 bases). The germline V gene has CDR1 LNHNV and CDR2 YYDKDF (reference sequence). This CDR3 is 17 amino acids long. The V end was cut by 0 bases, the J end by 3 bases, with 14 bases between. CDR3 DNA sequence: TGTGCCACCAGCAGAGATTATCAGGGGAGGGACACCGGGGAGCTGTTTTTT. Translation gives CATSRDYQGRDTGELFF.

CDR3 sequence: CASSTSQENNEQFF. The CDR3 coding sequence is TGTGCCAGCAGCACGTCACAGGAAAACAATGAGCAGTTCTTC. The V call is TRBV11-3, the J call TRBJ2-1; TRBD1 is a possible D gene (5 bases). Germline V CDR1 and CDR2: SGHNT, YENEEA. The CDR3 runs 14 residues. V gave up 5 bases and J gave up 5 bases, with 13 bases separating them.

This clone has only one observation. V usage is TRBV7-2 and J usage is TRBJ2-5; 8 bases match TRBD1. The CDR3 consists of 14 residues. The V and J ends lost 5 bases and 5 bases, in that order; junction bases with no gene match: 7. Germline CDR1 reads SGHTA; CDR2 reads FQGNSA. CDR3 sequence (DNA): TGTGCCAGCAGCGCCCAGGGGGCGGGGGAGACCCAGTACTTC. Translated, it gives CASSAQGAGETQYF.

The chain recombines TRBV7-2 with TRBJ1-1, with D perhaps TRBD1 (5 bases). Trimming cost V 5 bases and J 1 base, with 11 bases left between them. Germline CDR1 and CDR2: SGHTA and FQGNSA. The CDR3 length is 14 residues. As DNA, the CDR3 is TGTGCCAGCAGCCTCAGGGAGGGGAACACTGAAGCTTTCTTT. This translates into CASSLREGNTEAFF.

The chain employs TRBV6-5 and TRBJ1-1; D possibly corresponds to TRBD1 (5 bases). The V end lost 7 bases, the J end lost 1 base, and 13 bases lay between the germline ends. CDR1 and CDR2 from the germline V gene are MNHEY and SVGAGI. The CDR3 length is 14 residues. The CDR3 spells CASTVRGANTEAFF. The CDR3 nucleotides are TGTGCCAGCACCGTACGTGGGGCGAACACTGAAGCTTTCTTT.